These 26 T cell receptor beta chains share one sample of origin, sequenced in a study of blood T cell repertoires in COVID-19. Some clones are missing from TCRdb's copy, which holds only in-frame ones; the method was immunoSEQ multiplex PCR. The table has about 59,000 clones, more than 60% seen once. Sequencing was performed on peripheral blood. Receptor source: a woman in her seventies with acute or convalescent COVID-19.

The chain has TRBV18 and TRBJ2-2, with 7 bases lining up with TRBD1. Per the germline V gene, CDR1 is KGHSH and CDR2 is LQKENI. V lost 3 bases and J lost 6; bases outside the gene matches: 4. The CDR3 is made up of 14 amino acids. The CDR3: CASSPTGSPGELFF. The CDR3 bases are TGTGCCAGCTCACCGACAGGGTCGCCCGGGGAGCTGTTTTTT. The whole variable domain, filled in from reference TRBV18 and TRBJ2-2, reads NAGVMQNPRHLVRRRGQEARLRCSPMKGHSHVYWYRQLPEEGLKFMVYLQKENIIDESGMPKERFSAEFPKEGPSILRIQQVVRGDSAAYFCASSPTGSPGELFFGEGSRLTVL.

This rearrangement joins TRBV5-1 to TRBJ1-6; 9 nucleotides match TRBD1. Per germline, CDR1 SGHRS and CDR2 YFSETQ. V lost 4 bases to trimming and J lost 5 bases; unmatched junction nucleotides: 13. The CDR3 totals 18 residues. CDR3 in amino acids: CASSRGQGWGINNSPLHF. The CDR3 DNA sequence: TGCGCCAGCAGCCGGGGACAGGGATGGGGGATAAATAATTCACCCCTCCACTTT.

The chain joins TRBV10-1 to TRBJ1-1, with TRBD1 identical over 7 bases. This CDR3 spans 17 amino acids. The V segment lost 1 base and the J segment 2 bases; nucleotides outside the gene matches: 10. Per the germline V gene, CDR1 is WNHNN and CDR2 is SYGVQD (reference sequence). The CDR3 loop reads CASSEWQGEGGNTEAFF. The DNA for the CDR3 is TGCGCCAGCAGTGAGTGGCAGGGGGAAGGTGGTAACACTGAAGCTTTCTTT.

The CDR3, as DNA: TGTGCCAGCAGTCCTAGTGTAGAGGCAAACATTCAGTACTTC. Residues: CASSPSVEANIQYF. The genes are TRBV6-6 and TRBJ2-4, with D unresolved. The V gene's germline CDR1 is MNHNY and CDR2 SVGAGI (reference sequence). Trimming shortened V by 5 bases and J by 6 bases, and 14 bases separated the two germline ends. This CDR3 spans 14 amino acids.

This clone has ten or more counts. J is TRBJ1-5 and V is TRBV18; TRBD1 matches at 9 bases. This CDR3 has 17 amino acids. J gave up 4 bases and V 3 bases, and 10 bases lay outside the gene matches. Germline V gene sequence: CDR1 KGHSH, CDR2 LQKENI. The CDR3 DNA is TGTGCCAGCTCACCTTTATCGGGACAGGGAGGTAATCAGCCCCAGCATTTT. It codes for CASSPLSGQGGNQPQHF.

The V and J genes are TRBV11-2 and TRBJ2-1; the D gene is possibly TRBD2 (5 bases). Between the trimmed V and J ends, which lost 0 bases and 8 bases, there was a span of 11 bases. The V gene's germline CDR1 is SGHAT and CDR2 FQNNGV. This CDR3 spans 14 amino acids. The CDR3 is CASSLEVGVHEQFF. CDR3 sequence (DNA): TGTGCCAGCAGCTTAGAGGTGGGAGTGCATGAGCAGTTCTTC. Together with reference TRBV11-2 and TRBJ2-1, the CDR3 gives the full variable domain: EAGVAQSPRYKIIEKRQSVAFWCNPISGHATLYWYQQILGQGPKLLIQFQNNGVVDDSQLPKDRFSAERLKGVDSTLKIQPAKLEDSAVYLCASSLEVGVHEQFFGPGTRLTVL.

This clone was picked up a small number of times. The chain joins TRBV14 to TRBJ1-1, with 7 bases matching TRBD1. Germline V CDR1 and CDR2: SGHDN, FVKESK. V lost 2 bases to trimming and J lost 1 base; unmatched junction nucleotides: 4. The CDR3 length is 15 residues. CDR3 sequence: CASSQPGTANTEAFF. CDR3 bases: TGTGCCAGCAGCCAACCCGGGACAGCGAACACTGAAGCTTTCTTT.

The rearrangement joins TRBV3-1 (or the pseudogene TRBV3-2) to TRBJ1-2; D might be TRBD1 (5 bases). V lost 2 bases, J lost 2 bases, and 6 bases lay in between. The CDR3 covers 13 residues. Germline CDR1 reads LGHDT; CDR2 reads YNNKEL (reference sequence). The CDR3 reads CASSQQGNYGYTF. In DNA, the CDR3 is TGTGCCAGCAGCCAACAGGGCAACTATGGCTACACCTTC.

This rearrangement joins TRBV2 to TRBJ1-3; 8 nucleotides align to TRBD1. Germline lookup yields CDR1 SNHLY and CDR2 FYNNEI. J lost 4 bases, V lost 6 bases, and 5 bases had no gene match. The CDR3 has 14 residues. The CDR3 is CASRSGGRGNTIYF. The CDR3 coding sequence is TGTGCCAGCAGATCAGGGGGCAGAGGAAACACCATATATTTT.

V is TRBV15 and J is TRBJ2-7, with a weak D call TRBD1 (5 bases). Trimming took 0 bases from V and 1 from J, leaving 10 bases between them. CDR1 and CDR2 from the germline V gene are LNHNV and YYDKDF (reference sequence). There are 15 residues in the CDR3. This chain's CDR3 is CATSREAGLSYEQYF. For the CDR3, the DNA is TGTGCCACCAGCAGAGAGGCAGGGCTATCCTACGAGCAGTACTTC.

The chain combines TRBV5-5 with TRBJ1-1; weak D call: TRBD1 (6 bases). There are 15 residues in the CDR3. Germline values: CDR1 SGHKS, CDR2 YYEKEE (reference sequence). The V and J ends lost 4 bases and 3 bases respectively, with 16 bases between them. The CDR3 DNA sequence: TGTGCCAGCAGCCCCATGGGGGCTAGAGACACTGAAGCTTTCTTT. Its protein product is CASSPMGARDTEAFF.

The gene calls are TRBV7-3 and TRBJ1-6; D is uncertain. Per the germline V gene, CDR1 is SGHTA and CDR2 is FQGTGA. Trimming pared 0 bases from V and 0 bases from J, leaving 9 bases between. The CDR3 has 17 residues. The CDR3 sequence: CASSLTGRPSYNSPLHF. In DNA form, the CDR3 reads TGTGCCAGCAGCTTAACCGGCAGGCCCTCCTATAATTCACCCCTCCACTTT.

The chain combines TRBV4-1 with TRBJ1-1; D is perhaps TRBD1 (5 bases). The V end was cut by 4 bases, the J end by 0 bases, with 18 bases between. Germline-derived CDR1 and CDR2 are MGHRA and YSYEKL. The CDR3 extends over 17 amino acids. CDR3 in amino acids: CASSPLQTANMNTEAFF. The CDR3 DNA reads as TGCGCCAGCAGCCCGCTTCAGACAGCAAATATGAACACTGAAGCTTTCTTT.

The chain combines TRBV7-3 with TRBJ2-3; 7 bases align to TRBD1. Germline V lookup: CDR1 SGHTA, CDR2 FQGTGA. CDR3 length: 17 amino acids. The trim removed 4 bases at V and 1 base at J, leaving 11 bases unmatched. CDR3 DNA: TGTGCCAGCAGCTCCCATACTTTGACAGGGCGCACAGATACGCAGTATTTT. It encodes CASSSHTLTGRTDTQYF.

The genes are TRBV9 and TRBJ2-2; TRBD2 is a possible D gene (7 bases). V lost 4 bases and J lost 4, with 23 bases in between. The germline gives CDR1 SGDLS, CDR2 YYNGEE. This CDR3 has 18 amino acids. The CDR3 protein is CASSSRLLRGGSTGELFF. The DNA for the CDR3 is TGTGCCAGCAGCTCCCGACTACTAAGGGGGGGATCCACCGGGGAGCTGTTTTTT.

This clone was recorded a few times. The chain uses TRBV25-1 and TRBJ2-5, with a possible D match to TRBD1 (5 bases). V shed 4 bases and J shed 4 bases, with 10 bases lying between them. Germline lookup yields CDR1 MGHDK and CDR2 SYGVNS. The CDR3 length is 13 residues. CDR3: CASSVSGRETQYF. CDR3 bases: TGTGCCAGCAGTGTTTCAGGGCGAGAGACCCAGTACTTC.

There are a few counts of this clone. The chain links TRBV5-6 to TRBJ1-1; TRBD1 aligns across 7 bases. Looked up from germline, CDR1 is SGHDT and CDR2 is YYEEEE. CDR3 length: 15 amino acids. Germline trimming cut 1 base from V and 1 base from J; bases unmatched to any gene: 4. The CDR3 nucleotides read TGTGCCAGCAGCTTGTTAGGGACAGAGAACACTGAAGCTTTCTTT. Translating gives CASSLLGTENTEAFF.

This chain links TRBV7-8 with TRBJ1-3, with D maybe TRBD1 (6 bases). Deletions cut 5 bases from V and 0 bases from J, with 11 bases between. CDR1 and CDR2 (germline): SGHVS, FQNEAQ. The CDR3 has 15 residues. The CDR3 DNA reads as TGTGCCAGCAGCCATAACAGGGTCTCTGGAAACACCATATATTTT. Translation: CASSHNRVSGNTIYF.

The rearrangement uses TRBV27 and TRBJ2-5; TRBD2 matches 14 bases. This CDR3 has 16 residues. The trim removed 6 bases at V and 4 bases at J, leaving 7 bases unmatched. CDR1 and CDR2 from the germline V gene are MNHEY and SMNVEV (reference sequence). CDR3: CASSSPTSGGGETQYF. CDR3 nucleotide sequence: TGTGCCAGCAGCTCCCCGACTAGCGGGGGGGGAGAGACCCAGTACTTC.

The V and J genes are TRBV11-2 and TRBJ1-3; possible D gene TRBD1, 5 bases. CDR1 and CDR2 from the germline V gene are SGHAT and FQNNGV. This CDR3 is built from 16 residues. V lost 5 bases, J lost 4 bases, and 18 bases lay in between. CDR3: CASSRRVQVRGNTIYF. The DNA of the CDR3 is TGTGCCAGCAGCCGCAGGGTGCAGGTCCGGGGAAACACCATATATTTT.

This clone showed up just a few times. The J gene is TRBJ1-6, the V gene TRBV7-9, with 10 positions matching TRBD1. Trimming cost V 8 bases and J 4 bases; bases outside gene matches: 5. There are 15 residues in the CDR3. The germline gives CDR1 SEHNR, CDR2 FQNEAQ (reference sequence). The CDR3 sequence: CASGTGAGYNSPLHF. DNA for the CDR3: TGTGCCAGCGGGACAGGGGCGGGGTATAATTCACCCCTCCACTTT.

The V call is TRBV5-1, the J call TRBJ1-1; unclear D gene. CDR1 SGHRS and CDR2 YFSETQ come from the germline V gene. The CDR3 contains 13 residues. Trimming cost V 7 bases and J 0 bases, with 10 bases left between them. The CDR3 DNA sequence: TGCGCCAGCCGCCAGGTGTTGAACACTGAAGCTTTCTTT. Translating it yields CASRQVLNTEAFF.

The chain links TRBV4-2 to TRBJ2-3, with a possible D match to TRBD2 (7 bases). CDR3 length: 20 amino acids. Germline loops: CDR1 LGHNA, CDR2 YNFKEQ. V lost 0 bases and J lost 2, with 24 bases in between. CDR3 region: CASSQDTGTTYSSSTDTQYF. For the CDR3, the DNA is TGTGCCAGCAGCCAAGATACAGGGACTACCTACTCCTCCTCCACAGATACGCAGTATTTT.

The J gene is TRBJ2-1, the V gene TRBV4-2; a possible D gene is TRBD2 (6 bases). Trimming left V 5 bases short and J 5 bases short, with 13 bases between. Germline loops: CDR1 LGHNA, CDR2 YNFKEQ. This CDR3 region has 14 residues. This CDR3 reads CASSASTRNNEQFF. The CDR3 bases are TGTGCCAGCAGCGCGTCGACTAGGAACAATGAGCAGTTCTTC.

The chain carries TRBV5-1 and TRBJ1-3, with a possible D match to TRBD1 (6 bases). Germline CDR1 is SGHRS and CDR2 is YFSETQ. The CDR3 runs 13 residues. The ends were cut back, 4 bases at V and 5 bases at J, with 10 bases in the middle. CDR3 coding DNA: TGCGCCAGCAGCCCCGGACAGAGAAACACCATATATTTT. Translated, it gives CASSPGQRNTIYF.

This chain joins TRBV20-1 and TRBJ1-1; D remains ambiguous. The V and J ends lost 3 bases and 7 bases respectively, with 12 bases between them. The length of the CDR3 is 12 residues. CDR1 and CDR2 from the germline V gene are DFQATT and SNEGSKA (reference sequence). The CDR3, as DNA: TGCAGTGCTAGTAGCGGCCTCCGTGAAGCTTTCTTT. Residues: CSASSGLREAFF.